This TCR beta chain was captured in a study of T cell responses to AZD1222 COVID-19 vaccine. A remark on this clone: Its antigen is unidentified.

CDR1 is SGHTA, CDR2 FQGNSA, per germline. CDR3 length: 14 amino acids. Trimming cost V 1 base and J 0 bases, with 7 bases left between them. Findings of the study overall: Most donors were white British, females outnumbered males, and clonal diversity was possibly underestimated. Spike-specific TCR breadth and depth were elevated following two AZD1222 doses.

The assay was immunoSEQ multiplex PCR, and TCRdb's table has in-frame clones only and misses some. The data contain some 140,000 clones, roughly 86% of them singletons. Specimen: peripheral blood, collected 28 days after the second AZD1222 dose. J is TRBJ2-7 and V is TRBV7-2, with D hard to call. The TCR was taken from an adult who received the AZD1222 COVID-19 vaccine. The CDR3 DNA reads as TGTGCCAGCAGCTTAGACATGAGCTCCTACGAGCAGTACTTC. Protein product: CASSLDMSSYEQYF.